The 5 T cell receptor beta chains below all came from one sample that was sequenced in a study of beta chain features in type 1 diabetes. Study conclusions and caveats: Moderately but significantly shorter TCRB CDR3s were found in Type 1 diabetes patients in all four CD4+ subsets.

Expressed TCRB transcripts were sequenced because the entire RNA isolate underwent reverse transcription. Repertoires were generated with immunoSEQ multiplex PCR, while TCRdb's copy carries only in-frame clones and drops some. There are 160,000 or so clones in the sample; 63% occur only once, and roughly 0.095% lies in the top ten. These receptors' antigens are unknown. Source material: naive CD4+ T cells from blood. Source of these receptors: a young man with type 1 diabetes.

In this sample, this clone turned up once. The V gene is TRBV14, the J gene TRBJ1-2; D unclear. CDR1 and CDR2 (germline): SGHDN, FVKESK. CDR3 length: 12 amino acids. With 4 bases removed from V and 6 bases from J, the gap between germline ends came to 9 bases. DNA for the CDR3: TGTGCCAGCAGCCCGAGAGCTGATGGCTACACCTTC. It codes for CASSPRADGYTF. Combining the CDR3 with reference TRBV14 and TRBJ1-2 gives the whole variable domain EAGVTQFPSHSVIEKGQTVTLRCDPISGHDNLYWYRRVMGKEIKFLLHFVKESKQDESGMPNNRFLAERTGGTYSTLKVQPAELEDSGVYFCASSPRADGYTFGSGTRLTVV.

This clone was counted only a few times. The chain uses TRBV14 and TRBJ2-1, with TRBD2 matching over 8 bases. The CDR3 is made up of 17 amino acids. The germline gives CDR1 SGHDN, CDR2 FVKESK. V dropped 0 bases and J dropped 1; count of bases not matched to a gene: 5. The CDR3 sequence is CASSQEGRGVSYNEQFF. The CDR3 DNA follows: TGTGCCAGCAGCCAAGAAGGGCGGGGGGTTTCCTACAATGAGCAGTTCTTC.

This chain uses TRBV9 with TRBJ1-2, with TRBD1 as a possible D gene (5 bases). Trimming removed 3 bases at V and 6 bases at J, with 12 bases between. The CDR3 extends over 13 amino acids. CDR1 and CDR2 (germline): SGDLS, YYNGEE. CDR3 DNA sequence: TGTGCCAGCAGCGGTGCGGGGGTAAATGGCTACACCTTC. It translates to CASSGAGVNGYTF.

This clone was seen just once. The chain uses TRBV30 and TRBJ1-1; the D gene is possibly TRBD1 (5 bases). Trimming shortened V by 3 bases and J by 10 bases, and 15 bases separated the two germline ends. The CDR3 spans 12 residues. Germline-derived CDR1 and CDR2 are GTSNPN and SVGIG (reference sequence). The CDR3, as DNA: TGTGCCTGGAGAGGTAATCGACAGTCAGCTTTCTTT. Residues: CAWRGNRQSAFF. The whole variable domain, filled in from reference TRBV30 and TRBJ1-1, reads SQTIHQWPATLVQPVGSPLSLECTVEGTSNPNLYWYRQAAGRGLQLLFYSVGIGQISSEVPQNLSASRPQDRQFILSSKKLLLSDSGFYLCAWRGNRQSAFFGQGTRLTVV.

The chain carries TRBV29-1 and TRBJ1-1, with D possibly TRBD1 on 6 matching bases. The CDR3 extends over 15 amino acids. V was clipped by 6 bases and J by 6 bases, with 23 bases between them. Germline values: CDR1 SQVTM, CDR2 ANQGSEA. DNA for the CDR3: TGCAGCGTGGAGGGGGGAAGGGAGCGAAGCTCTGAAGCTTTCTTT. Protein sequence: CSVEGGRERSSEAFF.